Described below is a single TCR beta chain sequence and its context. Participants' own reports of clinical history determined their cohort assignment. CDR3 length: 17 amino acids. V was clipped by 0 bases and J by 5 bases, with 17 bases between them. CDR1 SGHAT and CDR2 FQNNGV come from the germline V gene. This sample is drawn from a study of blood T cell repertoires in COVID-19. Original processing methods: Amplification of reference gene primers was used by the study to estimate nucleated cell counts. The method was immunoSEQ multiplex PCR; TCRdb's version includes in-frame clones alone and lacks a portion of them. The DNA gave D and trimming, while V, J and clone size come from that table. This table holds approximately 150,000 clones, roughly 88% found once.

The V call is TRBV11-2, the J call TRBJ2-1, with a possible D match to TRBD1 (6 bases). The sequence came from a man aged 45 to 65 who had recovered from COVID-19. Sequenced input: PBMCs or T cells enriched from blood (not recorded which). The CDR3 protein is CASSLEGGIGGDNEQFF. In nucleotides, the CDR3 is TGTGCCAGCAGCTTAGAAGGGGGTATCGGTGGTGACAATGAGCAGTTCTTC. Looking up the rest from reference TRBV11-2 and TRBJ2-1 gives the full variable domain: EAGVAQSPRYKIIEKRQSVAFWCNPISGHATLYWYQQILGQGPKLLIQFQNNGVVDDSQLPKDRFSAERLKGVDSTLKIQPAKLEDSAVYLCASSLEGGIGGDNEQFFGPGTRLTVL.